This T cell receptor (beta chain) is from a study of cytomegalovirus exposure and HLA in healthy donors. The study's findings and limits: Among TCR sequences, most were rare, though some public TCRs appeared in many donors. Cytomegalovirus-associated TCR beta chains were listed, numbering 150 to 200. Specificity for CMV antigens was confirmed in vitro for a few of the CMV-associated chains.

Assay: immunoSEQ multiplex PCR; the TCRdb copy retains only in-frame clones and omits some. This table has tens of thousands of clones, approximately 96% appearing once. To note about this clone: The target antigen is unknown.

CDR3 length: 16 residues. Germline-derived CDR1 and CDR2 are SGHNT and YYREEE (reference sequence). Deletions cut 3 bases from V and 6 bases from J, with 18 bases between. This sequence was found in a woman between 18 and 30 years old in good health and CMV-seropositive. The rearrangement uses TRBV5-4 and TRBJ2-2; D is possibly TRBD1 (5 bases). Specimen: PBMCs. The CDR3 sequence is CASSSKDTDLPGELFF. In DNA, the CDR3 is TGTGCCAGCAGCTCGAAGGACACGGATCTGCCCGGGGAGCTGTTTTTT.